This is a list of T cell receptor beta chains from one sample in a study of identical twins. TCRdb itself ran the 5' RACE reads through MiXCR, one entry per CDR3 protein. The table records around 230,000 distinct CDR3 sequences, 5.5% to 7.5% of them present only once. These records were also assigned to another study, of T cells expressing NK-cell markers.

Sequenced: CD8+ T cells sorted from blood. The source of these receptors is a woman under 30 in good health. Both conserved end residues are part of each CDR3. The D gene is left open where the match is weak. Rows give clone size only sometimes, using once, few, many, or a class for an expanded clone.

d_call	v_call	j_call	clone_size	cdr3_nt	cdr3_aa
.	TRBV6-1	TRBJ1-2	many	TGTGCCAGCTCCTCAGGTGGTAGGGGCGACTATGGCTACACCTTC	CASSSGGRGDYGYTF
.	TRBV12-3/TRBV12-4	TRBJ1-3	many	TGTGCCAGCAGTCAGTGGGCTTCGTGGATTGGTAATGAAAACACCATATATTTT	CASSQWASWIGNENTIYF
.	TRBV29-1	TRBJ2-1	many	TGCAGCGTTAGAGATCCCGAGCAGTTCTTC	CSVRDPEQFF
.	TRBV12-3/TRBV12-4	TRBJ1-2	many	TGTGCCAGCTATTCAGGGAGCTATGGCTACACCTTC	CASYSGSYGYTF
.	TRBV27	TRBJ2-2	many	TGTGCCACAAGTTTTACCGGGGAGCTGTTTTTT	CATSFTGELFF
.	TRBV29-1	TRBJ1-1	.	TGCAGCGTTGAGGGGAGGGTAGCTTTCTTT	CSVEGRVAFF
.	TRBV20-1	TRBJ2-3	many	TGCAGTGCTAGAAGGGCGGGCCGGGATACGCAGTATTTT	CSARRAGRDTQYF
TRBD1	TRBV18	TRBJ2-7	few	TGTGCCAGCTCACCACCGTCCTCAGGGGGTCCCTACGAGCAGTACTTC	CASSPPSSGGPYEQYF
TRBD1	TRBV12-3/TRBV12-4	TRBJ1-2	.	TGTGCCAGCAGTTTAGCCGGGACAGGGTACGGCTACACCTTC	CASSLAGTGYGYTF
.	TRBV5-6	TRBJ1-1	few	TGTGCCAGCAGCTTGTCCTTTGCGGCTGAAGCTTTCTTT	CASSLSFAAEAFF
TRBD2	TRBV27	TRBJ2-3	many	TGTGCCAGCAGTGGGACTAGCGGAGGGGGGAATACGCAGTATTTT	CASSGTSGGGNTQYF
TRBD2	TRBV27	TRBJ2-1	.	TGTGCCAGCAGCCCTAGCGGGAGGTCCTTCTCCTACAATGAGCAGTTCTTC	CASSPSGRSFSYNEQFF
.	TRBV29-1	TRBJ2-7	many	TGCAGCGTTTCGAGGGATTACGAGCAGTACTTC	CSVSRDYEQYF
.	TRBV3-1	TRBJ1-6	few	TGTGCCAGCAGCCAAGACAGGGACTCACCCCTCCACTTT	CASSQDRDSPLHF
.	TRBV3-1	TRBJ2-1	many	TGTGCCAGCAGCCAAGTGGTGTGGCTAGCATTTGGGACTGTCGATGAGCAGTTCTTC	CASSQVVWLAFGTVDEQFF
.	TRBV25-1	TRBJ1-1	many	TGTGCCAGCAGTGAATCCCCGGACGGGGAAGCTTTCTTT	CASSESPDGEAFF
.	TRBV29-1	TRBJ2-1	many	TGCAGCGTTCTGTCGGAAAGCTCCTACAATGAGCAGTTCTTC	CSVLSESSYNEQFF
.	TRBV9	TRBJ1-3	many	TGTGCCAGCAGCCCGGACCGAGACTCTGGAAACACCATATATTTT	CASSPDRDSGNTIYF
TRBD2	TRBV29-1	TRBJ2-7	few	TGCAGCGCCGAATCTAGCGGATACTACTACGAGCAGTACTTC	CSAESSGYYYEQYF
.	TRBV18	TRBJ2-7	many	TGTGCCAGCACCAGGGGGGGGTCCTACGAGCAGTACTTC	CASTRGGSYEQYF
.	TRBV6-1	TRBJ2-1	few	TGTGCCAGCAGTGGAAGCGGCCCGCCCGGGGATGAGCAGTTCTTC	CASSGSGPPGDEQFF
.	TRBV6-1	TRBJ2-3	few	TGTGCCAGCAGGGAACAGGACTCAGATACGCAGTATTTT	CASREQDSDTQYF
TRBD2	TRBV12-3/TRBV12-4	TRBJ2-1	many	TGTGCCAGCAGCTTAGCGGGAGCAGCCAATGAGCAGTTCTTC	CASSLAGAANEQFF
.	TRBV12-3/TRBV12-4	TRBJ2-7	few	TGTGCCAGCAGTTTTGGAGGGATCTACGAGCAGTACTTC	CASSFGGIYEQYF
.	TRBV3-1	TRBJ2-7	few	TGTGCCAGCAGCCAAGGAGCTAGCCTCATCTACGAGCAGTACTTC	CASSQGASLIYEQYF
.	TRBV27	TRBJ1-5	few	TGTGCCAGCAGTTTGACCGGGAGTGTCGGGCAGCCCCAGCATTTT	CASSLTGSVGQPQHF
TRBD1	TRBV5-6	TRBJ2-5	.	TGTGCCAGGAGCCACGGGACAGGGGTTCAAGAGACCCAGTACTTC	CARSHGTGVQETQYF
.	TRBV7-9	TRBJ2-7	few	TGTGCCAGCAGCTCAAACCGGGACCGCATTTCCTACGAGCAGTACTTC	CASSSNRDRISYEQYF
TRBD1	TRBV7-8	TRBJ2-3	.	TGTGCCAGCAGCTTGGACAGGTCGACCACAGATACGCAGTATTTT	CASSLDRSTTDTQYF
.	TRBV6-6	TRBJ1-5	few	TGTGCCAGCAGTTACGAATCTTTGCGGCCCCAGCATTTT	CASSYESLRPQHF
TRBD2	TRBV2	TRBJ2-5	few	TGTGCCAGCAGTGAAGCGCGGCTAGCGGGGCAAGAGACCCAGTACTTC	CASSEARLAGQETQYF
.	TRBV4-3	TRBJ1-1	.	TGCGCCAGCAGCCAAGCCCTACCCCCCATGAACACTGAAGCTTTCTTT	CASSQALPPMNTEAFF
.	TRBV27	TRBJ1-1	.	TGTGCCAGCAGTACCGACTGGGCAAACCTAAACACTGAAGCTTTCTTT	CASSTDWANLNTEAFF
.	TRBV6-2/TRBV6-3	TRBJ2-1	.	TGTGCCAGCAGTTACGGAGCGGGTTCCTCCTACAATGAGCAGTTCTTC	CASSYGAGSSYNEQFF
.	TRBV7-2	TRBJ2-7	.	TGTGCCAGCAGCTTAGTCTACGGTGGGGACCCCTACGAGCAGTACTTC	CASSLVYGGDPYEQYF
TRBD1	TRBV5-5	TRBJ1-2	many	TGTGCCAGCAGCCCAGCCGGGACAGAAATAAACTATGGCTACACCTTC	CASSPAGTEINYGYTF
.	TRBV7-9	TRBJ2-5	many	TGTGCCAGCAGCTTACCCACGGGGGAGACCCAGTACTTC	CASSLPTGETQYF
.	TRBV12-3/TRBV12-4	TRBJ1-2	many	TGTGCCAGCAGTTTGGGGGTTCAAGTTAACTATGGCTACACCTTC	CASSLGVQVNYGYTF
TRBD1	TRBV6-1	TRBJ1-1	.	TGTGCCAGCCTAACTACAGGGGCTACTGAAGCTTTCTTT	CASLTTGATEAFF
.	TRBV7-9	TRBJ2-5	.	TGTGCCAGCAGCGAAGAGGGACCCGGGGTTTGGGCCCAGTACTTC	CASSEEGPGVWAQYF
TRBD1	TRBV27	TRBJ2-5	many	TGTGCCAGCAGTTTAATCGGGACAGTCCGGCAAGAGACCCAGTACTTC	CASSLIGTVRQETQYF
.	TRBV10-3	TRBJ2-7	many	TGTGCCATCAGTGAGTCGTCAGGGGGGGGAATCTACGAGCAGTACTTC	CAISESSGGGIYEQYF
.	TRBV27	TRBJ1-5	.	TGTGCCAGCAGTTTATCTGGACCATACAATCAGCCCCAGCATTTT	CASSLSGPYNQPQHF
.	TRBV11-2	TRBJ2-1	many	TGTGCCAGCAGCTCCATGACAGGCCTCGGGGGGCAGTTCTTC	CASSSMTGLGGQFF
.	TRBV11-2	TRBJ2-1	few	TGTGCCAGCAGCCTAATATTGGGGGCTCGGGACAATGAGCAGTTCTTC	CASSLILGARDNEQFF